These T cell receptor beta chains were read from a single sample in a study of T cell responses to AZD1222 COVID-19 vaccine. Profiled with immunoSEQ multiplex PCR; TCRdb holds only in-frame clones, not every one. The sample shows 90,000 to 150,000 clones, 70% to 90% of them seen only once. Sequencing used peripheral blood, obtained on day 0 of AZD1222 vaccination. The source is an adult in good health. The CDR3 runs from the conserved cysteine through the conserved F or W. A D gene is named only where the DNA matches it firmly. Not every row has a clone size; where given, it reads once, few, many or a size class.

>-|TRBV6-4|TRBJ1-6|-
TGTGCCAGCAGCCGGGACACTGGGTCACCCCTCCACTTT
CASSRDTGSPLHF
>-|TRBV11-2|TRBJ1-5|-
TGTGCCAGCAGCTTAGGGAGCGGGGGTAATCAGCCCCAGCATTTT
CASSLGSGGNQPQHF
>-|TRBV28|TRBJ2-7|TRBD2
TGTGCCAGCTTACAGAGCGGGAAGTCCTACGAGCAGTACTTC
CASLQSGKSYEQYF
>-|TRBV19|TRBJ1-6|TRBD1
TGTGCCAGTAGTGTGACAGGGGGAGGTTCACCCCTCCACTTT
CASSVTGGGSPLHF
>-|TRBV18|TRBJ1-3|TRBD1
TGTGCCAGCTCTCCCGGCAACTTAGGGACAGGGTCGGCGAACACCATATATTTT
CASSPGNLGTGSANTIYF
>-|TRBV27|TRBJ2-7|-
TGTGCCAGCAGTTTAAGTGGACGCCGTCAGGAGCAGTACTTC
CASSLSGRRQEQYF
>-|TRBV5-4|TRBJ1-4|-
TGTGCCAGCAGCTTGGGAGGTCCTAATGAAAAACTGTTTTTT
CASSLGGPNEKLFF
>-|TRBV7-8|TRBJ2-7|-
TGTGCCAGCAGCCAAGACTCCGGACTCGCCGGGGGCGAGCAGTACTTC
CASSQDSGLAGGEQYF
>-|TRBV19|TRBJ2-3|-
TGTGCCAGTAGTATCGGGGACCTTAGGGCAGATACGCAGTATTTT
CASSIGDLRADTQYF
>-|TRBV7-2|TRBJ2-3|TRBD1
TGTGCCAGCAGCCCTACCGGGACAGGGACAGATACGCAGTATTTT
CASSPTGTGTDTQYF
>-|TRBV12-3/TRBV12-4|TRBJ2-7|TRBD2
TGTGCCAGCCGTGCTAGCGGAGATTACGAGCAGTACTTC
CASRASGDYEQYF
>-|TRBV2|TRBJ1-1|-
TGTGCCAGCCTTTATGGGGTCATGAACACTGAAGCTTTCTTT
CASLYGVMNTEAFF
>once|TRBV27|TRBJ2-1|-
TGTGCCAGCAGTACCTATGAGGTGGGCTACAATGAGCAGTTCTTC
CASSTYEVGYNEQFF
>once|TRBV5-1|TRBJ2-2|TRBD1
TGCGCCAGCAGTCGGGACAGGGTTAACACCGGGGAGCTGTTTTTT
CASSRDRVNTGELFF
>-|TRBV3-1/TRBV3-2|TRBJ2-1|TRBD2
TGTGCCAGCAGCCCCCTTCGCGGGAGGTTGAATGAGCAGTTCTTC
CASSPLRGRLNEQFF
>-|TRBV9|TRBJ2-7|TRBD2
TGTGCCAGCAGCGCCGGGACTAGCGGGGCTTACGAGCAGTACTTC
CASSAGTSGAYEQYF
>-|TRBV4-1|TRBJ1-1|-
TGCGCCAGCAGCCAAGCTTCAGGGTTTGAAGCTTTCTTT
CASSQASGFEAFF
>-|TRBV19|TRBJ2-1|-
TGTGCCAGTAGTACGATCCTAGGTAATGAGCAGTTCTTC
CASSTILGNEQFF
>-|TRBV24-1|TRBJ1-1|-
TGTGCCACCAGTGATTCCCGGGCCCCGGGCACTGAAGCTTTCTTT
CATSDSRAPGTEAFF
>-|TRBV21-1|TRBJ1-5|-
-
CASSKEVWGLGNQPQHF
>-|TRBV9|TRBJ2-3|-
TGTGCCAGCAGCGTATTCAGGGGAGGGGCAGATACGCAGTATTTT
CASSVFRGGADTQYF
>-|TRBV4-2|TRBJ2-2|-
TGTGCCAGCAGCCCCAGGGGGGTTATGAACACCGGGGAGCTGTTTTTT
CASSPRGVMNTGELFF
>-|TRBV28|TRBJ1-4|TRBD1
TGTGCCAGCAGCTCCCCCTACAGGGGCGATAATGAAAAACTGTTTTTT
CASSSPYRGDNEKLFF
>-|TRBV6-1|TRBJ1-2|-
TGTGCCAGCAGTGAGAGGGCTGGCTATGGCTACACCTTC
CASSERAGYGYTF
>once|TRBV11-2|TRBJ2-7|-
TGTGCCAGCAGCTTAGCCCTCGCCGGGTCAAGGACAGCCTCCTACGAGCAGTACTTC
CASSLALAGSRTASYEQYF
>-|TRBV18|TRBJ2-7|TRBD2
TGTGCCAGCTCCGGGGGGGATCGGGAGCAGTACTTC
CASSGGDREQYF
>-|TRBV2|TRBJ2-1|-
TGTGCCAGCAGTGGGACGGCGAGCTCCTACAATGAGCAGTTCTTC
CASSGTASSYNEQFF
>-|TRBV3-1/TRBV3-2|TRBJ2-3|TRBD2
TGTGCCAGCAGCCCCGGGGGGGATACGCAGTATTTT
CASSPGGDTQYF
>-|TRBV18|TRBJ1-1|TRBD1
TGTGCCAGCTCAGACAGGGGCAGCACTGAAGCTTTCTTT
CASSDRGSTEAFF
>-|TRBV2|TRBJ1-5|-
TGTGCCAGCAGTGAAGAGGAGGGTCAGCCCCAGCATTTT
CASSEEEGQPQHF
>few|TRBV10-2|TRBJ1-4|TRBD1
TGCGCCACCGCGAGTCTCCGGGACAGGAATAATGAAAAACTGTTTTTT
CATASLRDRNNEKLFF
>-|TRBV19|TRBJ1-1|TRBD1
TGTGCCAGTAGTCGTAATAGTCGACAGGGGGCTAACACTGAAGCTTTCTTT
CASSRNSRQGANTEAFF
>-|TRBV30|TRBJ2-1|-
TGTGCCTGGAGTAGTACGGACCACAATGAGCAGTTCTTC
CAWSSTDHNEQFF
>once|TRBV7-3|TRBJ1-2|-
TGTGCCAGCAGCTCCCAGGGCGGCTCGGATGGCTACACCTTC
CASSSQGGSDGYTF
>-|TRBV7-2|TRBJ1-1|-
TGTGCCAGCAGCTTTGGGGGGCAGCTGAACACTGAAGCTTTCTTT
CASSFGGQLNTEAFF
>-|TRBV19|TRBJ1-2|-
TGTGCCAGTACTTGGGGACTGGGGGCTGCTAACTATGGCTACACCTTC
CASTWGLGAANYGYTF
>-|TRBV5-1|TRBJ2-5|-
TGCGCCAGCAGCTTGGAACAAGAGACCCAGTACTTC
CASSLEQETQYF
>-|TRBV28|TRBJ1-4|-
TGTGCCCATGGCGGGGTTGCTAATGAAAAACTGTTTTTT
CAHGGVANEKLFF
>-|TRBV9|TRBJ2-7|TRBD2
TGTGCCAGCAGCGTTGGACTAGCGGGACTCTCCTACGAGCAGTACTTC
CASSVGLAGLSYEQYF
>-|TRBV10-3|TRBJ2-5|-
TGTGCCATCAGTGAGTCAGGCGGGCAGACCCAGTACTTC
CAISESGGQTQYF
>once|TRBV19|TRBJ2-1|-
TGTGCCAGTAGTATAGCCCCTCACAATGAGCAGTTCTTC
CASSIAPHNEQFF
>-|TRBV28|TRBJ1-1|-
TGTGCCAGCAGCCCCCCCAGGGGCGACACTGAAGCTTTCTTT
CASSPPRGDTEAFF
>-|TRBV7-9|TRBJ2-1|-
TGTGCCAGCAGCCAGGGACCCACGAATGAGCAGTTCTTC
CASSQGPTNEQFF
>-|TRBV28|TRBJ2-3|TRBD1
TGTGCCAGCAGTGGTGGGACAGGGACTAGCACAGATACGCAGTATTTT
CASSGGTGTSTDTQYF
>-|TRBV6-5|TRBJ1-2|-
TGTGCCAGCAGTTACCAGGGCCATGGCTACACCTTC
CASSYQGHGYTF
>-|TRBV7-8|TRBJ1-2|TRBD1
TGTGCCAGCAGCTTAGGAGGGAGACAGGGCAGGGGCTACACCTTC
CASSLGGRQGRGYTF
>-|TRBV14|TRBJ2-1|-
TGTGCCAGCAGCCGTATCTCTGTCCGCGGGCCCAATGAGCAGTTCTTC
CASSRISVRGPNEQFF
>-|TRBV19|TRBJ2-7|-
TGTGCCAGTAGTGGTAGGGGTGACGAGCAGTACTTC
CASSGRGDEQYF
>-|TRBV6-5|TRBJ1-2|TRBD1
TGTGCCAGCACCCCGGACAGGGACTATGGCTACACCTTC
CASTPDRDYGYTF
>-|TRBV19|TRBJ2-4|-
TGTGCCAGTCGGGGAAGCAAAAACATTCAGTACTTC
CASRGSKNIQYF
>-|TRBV28|TRBJ1-5|-
TGTGCCAGCAGTCCCCCGGACAGTATTAAAAGTCGGCCCCAGCATTTT
CASSPPDSIKSRPQHF